This T cell receptor beta chain is drawn from a study of shared clonotypes between healthy human individuals. Germline V gene data show CDR1 as LNHDA and CDR2 as SQIVND (reference sequence). The length of the CDR3 is 16 residues. Trimming left V 1 base short and J 3 bases short, with 15 bases between. Libraries were prepared by immunoSEQ multiplex PCR; TCRdb keeps only in-frame clonotypes and omits some of them. This table holds 1,400,000 or so clones, less than 99% found once. Study-wide findings and caveats: It was observed that roughly 5.4% of naive CD4 clonotypes were shared across four donors. Only blood was sampled, and tissue TCR repertoires likely differ from blood ones.

In regard to this clone: What it binds is not known.

Splitting of CD4+ cells produced CD45RA+ naive and CD45RA-negative memory subsets. The receptor was derived from a man younger than 40 in good health. The sequenced sample was naive CD4+ T cells sorted from blood. Subset indicated: CD45RA+ positively selected. J is TRBJ2-5 and V is TRBV19; possibly TRBD2 for D (5 bases). This chain's CDR3 is CASSIGETLIEETQYF. The DNA of the CDR3 is TGTGCCAGTAGTATAGGGGAGACATTGATCGAAGAGACCCAGTACTTC.